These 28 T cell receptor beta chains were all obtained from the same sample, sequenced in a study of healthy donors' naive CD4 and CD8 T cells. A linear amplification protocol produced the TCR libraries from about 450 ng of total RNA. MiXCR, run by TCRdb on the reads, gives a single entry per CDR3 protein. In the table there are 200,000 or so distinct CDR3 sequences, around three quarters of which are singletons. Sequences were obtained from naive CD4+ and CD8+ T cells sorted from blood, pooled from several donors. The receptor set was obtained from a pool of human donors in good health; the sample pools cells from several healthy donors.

CDR3 residues: CSAGSKLVDTQYF. CDR3 nucleotide sequence: TGCAGCGCTGGGAGTAAGCTGGTAGATACGCAGTATTTT. This chain connects TRBV29-1 to TRBJ2-3, with D perhaps matching TRBD2 (5 bases). The CDR3 runs to 13 residues. CDR1 is SQVTM and CDR2 is ANQGSEA in the germline V gene. V was trimmed by 7 bases and J by 5 bases, leaving 16 bases between them.

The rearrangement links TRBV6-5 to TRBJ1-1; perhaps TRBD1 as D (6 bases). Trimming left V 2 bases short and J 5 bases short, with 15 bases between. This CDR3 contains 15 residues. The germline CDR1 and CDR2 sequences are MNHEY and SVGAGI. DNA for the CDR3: TGTGCCAGCAGTTACGCCCTCGAGGGGGATACTGAAGCTTTCTTT. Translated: CASSYALEGDTEAFF.

In DNA form, the CDR3 reads TGTGCCAGCAGTTTCGCGGCGGGGAACTACGAGCAGTACTTC. It encodes CASSFAAGNYEQYF. This sequence joins TRBV12-3 or TRBV12-4 and TRBJ2-7, with a possible D match to TRBD2 (6 bases). The CDR3 contains 14 residues. V lost 3 bases and J lost 3, with 12 bases in between.

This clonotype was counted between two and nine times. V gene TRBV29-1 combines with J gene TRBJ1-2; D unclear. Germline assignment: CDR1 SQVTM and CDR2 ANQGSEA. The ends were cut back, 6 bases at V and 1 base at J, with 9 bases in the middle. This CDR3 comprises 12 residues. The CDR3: CSVDSVNYGYTF. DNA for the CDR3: TGCAGCGTAGATTCAGTTAACTATGGCTACACCTTC.

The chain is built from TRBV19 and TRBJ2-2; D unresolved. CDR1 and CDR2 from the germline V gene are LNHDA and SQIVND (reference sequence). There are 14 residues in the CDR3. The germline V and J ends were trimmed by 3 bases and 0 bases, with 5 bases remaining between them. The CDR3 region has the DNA TGTGCCAGTAGTATGGCAGCGAACACCGGGGAGCTGTTTTTT. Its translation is CASSMAANTGELFF.

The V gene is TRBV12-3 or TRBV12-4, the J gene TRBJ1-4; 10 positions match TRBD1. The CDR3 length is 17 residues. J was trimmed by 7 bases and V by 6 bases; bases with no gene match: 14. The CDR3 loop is CASSPVLPGQGSEKLFF. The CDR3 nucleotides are TGTGCCAGCAGCCCCGTCCTCCCGGGACAGGGGAGTGAAAAACTGTTTTTT.

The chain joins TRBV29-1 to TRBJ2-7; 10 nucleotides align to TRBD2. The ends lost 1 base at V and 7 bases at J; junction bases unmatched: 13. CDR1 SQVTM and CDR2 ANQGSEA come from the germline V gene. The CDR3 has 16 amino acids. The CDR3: CSVEGVIGTSALEQYF. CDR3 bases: TGCAGCGTTGAAGGGGTAATAGGGACTAGCGCCCTGGAGCAGTACTTC.

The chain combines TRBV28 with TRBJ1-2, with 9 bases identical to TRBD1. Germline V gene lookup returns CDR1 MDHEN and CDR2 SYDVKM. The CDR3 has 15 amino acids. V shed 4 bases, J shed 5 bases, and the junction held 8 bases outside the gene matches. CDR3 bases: TGTGCCAGCAGTTCCACAGGGGGCTTTCTTTATGGCTACACCTTC. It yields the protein CASSSTGGFLYGYTF.

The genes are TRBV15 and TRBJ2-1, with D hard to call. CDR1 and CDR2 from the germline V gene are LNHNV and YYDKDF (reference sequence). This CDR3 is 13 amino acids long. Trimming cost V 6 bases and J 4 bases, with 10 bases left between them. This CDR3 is CATRAEPYNEQFF. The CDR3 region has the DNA TGTGCCACCAGGGCCGAGCCGTACAATGAGCAGTTCTTC.

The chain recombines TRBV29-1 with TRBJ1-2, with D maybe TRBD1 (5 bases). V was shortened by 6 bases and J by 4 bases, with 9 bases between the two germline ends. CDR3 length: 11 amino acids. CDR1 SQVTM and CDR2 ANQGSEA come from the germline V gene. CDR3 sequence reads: CSVLGTYGYTF. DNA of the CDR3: TGCAGCGTCCTGGGGACCTATGGCTACACCTTC.

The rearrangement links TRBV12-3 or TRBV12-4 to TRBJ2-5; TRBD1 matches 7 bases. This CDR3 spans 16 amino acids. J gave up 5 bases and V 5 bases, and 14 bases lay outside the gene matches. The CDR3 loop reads CASSPLSRDSSETQYF. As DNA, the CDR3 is TGTGCCAGCAGTCCACTGTCCCGGGACAGTTCCGAGACCCAGTACTTC.

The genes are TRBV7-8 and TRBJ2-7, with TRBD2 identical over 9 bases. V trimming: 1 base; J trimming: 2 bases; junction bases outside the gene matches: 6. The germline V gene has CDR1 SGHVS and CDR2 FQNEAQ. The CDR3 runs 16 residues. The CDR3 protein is CASSLGASGDPYEQYF. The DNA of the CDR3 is TGTGCCAGCAGCTTAGGAGCTAGCGGGGATCCCTACGAGCAGTACTTC.

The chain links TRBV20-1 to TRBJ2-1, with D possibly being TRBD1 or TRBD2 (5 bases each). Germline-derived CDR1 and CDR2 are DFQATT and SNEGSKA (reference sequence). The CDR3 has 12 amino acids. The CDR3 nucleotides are TGCAGCCCACGAGAGGGGATCGATGAGCAGTTCTTC. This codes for CSPREGIDEQFF.

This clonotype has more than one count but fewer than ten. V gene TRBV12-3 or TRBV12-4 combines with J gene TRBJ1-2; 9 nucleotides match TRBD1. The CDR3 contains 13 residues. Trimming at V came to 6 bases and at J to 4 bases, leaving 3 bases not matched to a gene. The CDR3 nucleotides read TGTGCCAGCAGGGAGACAGGGGGCTATGGCTACACCTTC. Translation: CASRETGGYGYTF.

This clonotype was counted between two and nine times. CDR3 amino acids: CASSVGEQFF. DNA for the CDR3: TGTGCCAGCAGTGTAGGGGAGCAGTTCTTC. The chain uses TRBV2 and TRBJ2-1; D remains unclear. CDR3 size: 10 residues. Germline V gene sequence: CDR1 SNHLY, CDR2 FYNNEI. Deletions cut 4 bases from V and 10 bases from J, with 5 bases between. Using reference TRBV2 and TRBJ2-1 for the parts outside the CDR3, the full variable domain is EPEVTQTPSHQVTQMGQEVILRCVPISNHLYFYWYRQILGQKVEFLVSFYNNEISEKSEIFDDQFSVERPDGSNFTLKIRSTKLEDSAMYFCASSVGEQFFGPGTRLTVL.

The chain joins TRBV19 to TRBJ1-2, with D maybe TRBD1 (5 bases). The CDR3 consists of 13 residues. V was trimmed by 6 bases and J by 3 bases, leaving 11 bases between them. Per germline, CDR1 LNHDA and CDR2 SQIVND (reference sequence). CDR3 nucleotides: TGTGCCAGTAGATTGGGCAGGGACTATGGCTACACCTTC. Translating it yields CASRLGRDYGYTF.

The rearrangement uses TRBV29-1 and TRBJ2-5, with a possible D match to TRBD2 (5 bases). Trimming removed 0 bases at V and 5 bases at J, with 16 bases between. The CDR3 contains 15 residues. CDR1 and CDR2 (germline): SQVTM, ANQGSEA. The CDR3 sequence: CSVEDLRRAPETQYF. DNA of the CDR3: TGCAGCGTTGAAGATCTTCGGCGGGCGCCTGAGACCCAGTACTTC.

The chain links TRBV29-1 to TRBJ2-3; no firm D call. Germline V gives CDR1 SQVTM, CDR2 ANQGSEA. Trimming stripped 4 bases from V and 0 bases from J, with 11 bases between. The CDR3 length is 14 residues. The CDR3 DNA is TGCAGCGTTGGAGTGGGGTCTAGCACAGATACGCAGTATTTT. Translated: CSVGVGSSTDTQYF.

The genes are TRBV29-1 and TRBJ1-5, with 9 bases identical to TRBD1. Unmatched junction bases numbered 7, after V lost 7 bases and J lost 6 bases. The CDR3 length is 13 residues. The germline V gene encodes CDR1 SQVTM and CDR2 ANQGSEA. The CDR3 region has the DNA TGCAGCGCCAGGGACAGGGAAGGTCAGCCCCAGCATTTT. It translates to CSARDREGQPQHF.

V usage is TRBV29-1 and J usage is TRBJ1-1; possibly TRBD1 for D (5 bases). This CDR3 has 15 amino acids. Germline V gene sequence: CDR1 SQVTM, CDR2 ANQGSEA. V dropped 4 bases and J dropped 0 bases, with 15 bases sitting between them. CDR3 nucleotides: TGCAGCGTTGGGCCAGGGTGGGCCATGAACACTGAAGCTTTCTTT. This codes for CSVGPGWAMNTEAFF.

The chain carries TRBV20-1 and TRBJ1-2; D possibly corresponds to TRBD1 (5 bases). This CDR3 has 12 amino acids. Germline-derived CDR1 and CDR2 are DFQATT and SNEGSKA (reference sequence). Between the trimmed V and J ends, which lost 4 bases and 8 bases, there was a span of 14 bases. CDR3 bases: TGCAGTGCTATTCCAGGGCCCGAAGGCTACACCTTC. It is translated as CSAIPGPEGYTF.

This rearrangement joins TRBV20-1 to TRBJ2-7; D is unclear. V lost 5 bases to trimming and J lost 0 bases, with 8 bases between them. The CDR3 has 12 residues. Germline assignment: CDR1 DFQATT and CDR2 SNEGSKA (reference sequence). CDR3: CSAPVSSYEQYF. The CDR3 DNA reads TGCAGTGCTCCGGTAAGCTCCTACGAGCAGTACTTC.

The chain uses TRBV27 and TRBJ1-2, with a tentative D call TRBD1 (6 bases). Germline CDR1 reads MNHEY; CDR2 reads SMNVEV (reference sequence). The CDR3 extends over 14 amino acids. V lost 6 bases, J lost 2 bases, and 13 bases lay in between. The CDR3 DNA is TGTGCCAGCAGCCCAATGGACAGCAACTATGGCTACACCTTC. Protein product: CASSPMDSNYGYTF.

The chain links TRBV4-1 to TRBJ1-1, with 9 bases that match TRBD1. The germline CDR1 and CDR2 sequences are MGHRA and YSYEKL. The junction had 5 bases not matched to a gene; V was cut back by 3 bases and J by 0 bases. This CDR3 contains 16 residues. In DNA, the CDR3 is TGCGCCAGCAGCCAGTGGACAGGGGCGGTGAACACTGAAGCTTTCTTT. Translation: CASSQWTGAVNTEAFF.

In DNA, the CDR3 is TGTGCCAGCAGTTACCTTTCACCCTACAATGAGCAGTTCTTC. Its translation is CASSYLSPYNEQFF. This chain links TRBV6-2 or TRBV6-3 with TRBJ2-1; D uncertain. V was shortened by 2 bases and J by 2 bases, with 7 bases between the two germline ends. The length of the CDR3 is 14 residues. The germline CDR1 and CDR2 sequences are MNHEY and SVGEGT.

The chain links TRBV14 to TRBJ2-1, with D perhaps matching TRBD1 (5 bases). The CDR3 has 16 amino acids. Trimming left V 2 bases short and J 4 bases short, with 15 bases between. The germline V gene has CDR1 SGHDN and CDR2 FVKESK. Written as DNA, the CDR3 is TGTGCCAGCAGCCAACAAAGAGACAGCTTATACAATGAGCAGTTCTTC. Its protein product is CASSQQRDSLYNEQFF.

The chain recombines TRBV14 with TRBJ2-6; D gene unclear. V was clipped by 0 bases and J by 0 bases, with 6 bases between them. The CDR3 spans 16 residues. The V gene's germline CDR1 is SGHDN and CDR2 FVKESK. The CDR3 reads CASSQDLISGANVLTF. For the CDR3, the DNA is TGTGCCAGCAGCCAAGATTTGATCTCTGGGGCCAACGTCCTGACTTTC.

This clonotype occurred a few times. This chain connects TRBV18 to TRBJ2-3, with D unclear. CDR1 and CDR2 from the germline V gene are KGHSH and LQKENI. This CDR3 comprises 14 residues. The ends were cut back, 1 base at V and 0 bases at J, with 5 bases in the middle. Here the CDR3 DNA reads TGTGCCAGCTCACCACTGGATAGCACAGATACGCAGTATTTT. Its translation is CASSPLDSTDTQYF.